This entry lists 21 T cell receptor beta chains sequenced from one sample in a study of CD8+CD57+ T cells in acquired aplastic anemia. Both TCR beta VDJ combination and CDR3 sequence profiling were carried out. Genomic DNA was the template for this profiling. TCRdb reprocessed the reads via MiXCR and lists one record per CDR3 protein. This repertoire shows tens of thousands of distinct CDR3 sequences, roughly two thirds found once; its top ten account for 20% to 25%. The sequenced sample consisted of sorted CD4+, CD8+, or CD8+CD57+ T cells (not recorded which) from PBMCs. These TCRs come from a human donor in good health, serving as a control.

The chain is built from TRBV5-1 and TRBJ2-3; possible D gene TRBD1, 6 bases. CDR1 is SGHRS, CDR2 YFSETQ, per germline. V shed 0 bases and J shed 2 bases, with 10 bases lying between them. This CDR3 spans 15 amino acids. The CDR3 sequence: CASSLGGQVTDTQYF. The CDR3 DNA sequence: TGCGCCAGCAGCTTGGGGGGGCAGGTCACAGATACGCAGTATTTT.

The gene calls are TRBV15 and TRBJ1-3; D is unclear. There are 14 residues in the CDR3. Between the trimmed V and J ends, which lost 1 base and 2 bases, there was a span of 6 bases. CDR1 and CDR2 (germline): LNHNV, YYDKDF (reference sequence). CDR3 in amino acids: CATSRAGAGNTIYF. The CDR3 DNA is TGTGCCACCAGCAGAGCCGGGGCTGGAAACACCATATATTTT.

The V gene is TRBV9, the J gene TRBJ2-1, with 12 bases matching TRBD2. The CDR3 spans 15 residues. CDR1 and CDR2 (germline): SGDLS, YYNGEE. J gave up 6 bases and V 3 bases, and 4 bases lay outside the gene matches. The CDR3, as DNA: TGTGCCAGCAGCGAGACTAGCGGGGGTCGCAATGAGCAGTTCTTC. This gives the protein CASSETSGGRNEQFF.

V usage is TRBV7-9 and J usage is TRBJ2-5; D might be TRBD2 (6 bases). There are 13 residues in the CDR3. Trimming removed 9 bases from V and 0 bases from J, with 11 bases in between. Germline lookup yields CDR1 SEHNR and CDR2 FQNEAQ (reference sequence). The CDR3 is CASRGGDQETQYF. CDR3 coding DNA: TGTGCCAGTAGAGGCGGGGACCAAGAGACCCAGTACTTC. Filled out from reference TRBV7-9 and TRBJ2-5, the complete variable domain reads DTGVSQNPRHKITKRGQNVTFRCDPISEHNRLYWYRQTLGQGPEFLTYFQNEAQLEKSRLLSDRFSAERPKGSFSTLEIQRTEQGDSAMYLCASRGGDQETQYFGPGTRLLVL.

The genes are TRBV7-3 and TRBJ2-1, with 10 bases matching TRBD2. Germline V lookup: CDR1 SGHTA, CDR2 FQGTGA. V was clipped by 5 bases and J by 5 bases; unmatched bases: 6. This CDR3 region has 15 residues. The CDR3 sequence: CASSLLAGENNEQFF. Written as DNA, the CDR3 is TGTGCCAGCAGCCTCCTAGCGGGAGAGAACAATGAGCAGTTCTTC.

This chain connects TRBV29-1 to TRBJ2-7; 7 bases align to TRBD1. The CDR3 sequence is 12 residues long. V trimming: 6 bases; J trimming: 0 bases; junction bases outside the gene matches: 2. Germline V gene sequence: CDR1 SQVTM, CDR2 ANQGSEA. CDR3 region: CSVHRGSYEQYF. CDR3 bases: TGCAGCGTCCACAGGGGCTCCTACGAGCAGTACTTC.

The rearrangement links TRBV20-1 to TRBJ1-6; 11 nucleotides line up with TRBD1. The V and J ends lost 4 bases and 7 bases, in that order; junction bases with no gene match: 6. Germline values: CDR1 DFQATT, CDR2 SNEGSKA (reference sequence). The CDR3 runs 15 residues. CDR3 coding DNA: TGCAGTGCTATCCGGACAGGGGGCGGGAATTCACCCCTCCACTTT. Amino acids: CSAIRTGGGNSPLHF.

This clonotype has at least ten counts. V is TRBV18 and J is TRBJ1-1, with TRBD1 matching 7 bases. The V gene's germline CDR1 is KGHSH and CDR2 LQKENI. V was pared by 8 bases and J by 4 bases, with 13 bases of the junction left unmatched. The CDR3 totals 15 residues. The CDR3 here is CASESYRTGSTEAFF. CDR3 DNA sequence: TGTGCCAGCGAATCATACAGGACAGGATCCACTGAAGCTTTCTTT.

The rearrangement joins TRBV19 to TRBJ1-2; a weak D match, TRBD1 (6 bases). This CDR3 comprises 13 residues. Trimming cost V 6 bases and J 6 bases, with 14 bases left between them. Germline loops: CDR1 LNHDA, CDR2 SQIVND (reference sequence). CDR3 DNA: TGTGCCAGTAGCATCAGGGGCGAGAATGGCTACACCTTC. Protein product: CASSIRGENGYTF.

This clonotype was observed once. The rearrangement links TRBV7-8 to TRBJ1-2; weak D call: TRBD1 (5 bases). CDR3 length: 15 amino acids. Trimming stripped 1 base from V and 2 bases from J, with 11 bases between. Germline V gene data show CDR1 as SGHVS and CDR2 as FQNEAQ. CDR3 coding DNA: TGTGCCAGCAGCTTAGGTGTGGGGGTGAACTATGGCTACACCTTC. Amino acid sequence: CASSLGVGVNYGYTF.

This clonotype was seen at least ten times. This chain uses TRBV20-1 with TRBJ1-1; D remains ambiguous. The ends were cut back, 0 bases at V and 4 bases at J, with 12 bases in the middle. The CDR3 has 14 amino acids. CDR1 is DFQATT, CDR2 SNEGSKA, per germline (reference sequence). The CDR3 sequence is CSARDLGIPTEAFF. Written as DNA, the CDR3 is TGCAGTGCTAGAGATCTTGGGATACCCACTGAAGCTTTCTTT.

This clonotype is a singleton in its sample. The chain links TRBV7-2 to TRBJ1-2; 10 bases agree with TRBD1. This CDR3 contains 15 residues. Losses at the gene ends were 5 bases for V and 4 bases for J; bases not matched to a gene: 7. The germline V gene encodes CDR1 SGHTA and CDR2 FQGNSA. CDR3 nucleotides: TGTGCCAGCAGCGAAAGACAGGGGGCGGGCTATGGCTACACCTTC. It encodes CASSERQGAGYGYTF.

The chain joins TRBV15 to TRBJ1-1; 7 bases line up with TRBD1. Trimming took 3 bases from V and 5 from J; bases not matched to a gene: 3. This CDR3 contains 13 residues. Germline CDR1 is LNHNV and CDR2 is YYDKDF (reference sequence). The CDR3 nucleotides are TGTGCCACCAGCAGCAAGGGACAGACTGAAGCTTTCTTT. It codes for CATSSKGQTEAFF.

By share, this clonotype ranks as medium-sized. The chain uses TRBV7-6 and TRBJ1-1, with TRBD1 matching over 7 bases. Germline values: CDR1 SGHVS, CDR2 FNYEAQ. The trim removed 4 bases at V and 11 bases at J, leaving 7 bases unmatched. The CDR3 sequence is 12 residues long. Written as DNA, the CDR3 is TGTGCCAGCAGCTCGACGGACAGGCACGCTTTCTTT. Translation: CASSSTDRHAFF.

V gene TRBV7-9 combines with J gene TRBJ2-7, with D unclear. Germline V gene sequence: CDR1 SEHNR, CDR2 FQNEAQ (reference sequence). The CDR3 covers 13 residues. The V end was cut by 6 bases, the J end by 1 base, with 10 bases between. This CDR3 is CASSNTASYEQYF. The CDR3 DNA is TGTGCCAGCAGTAACACGGCATCCTACGAGCAGTACTTC.

CDR3 coding DNA: TGTGCCACCAGCAGAGATCGGATTAGGAGTGAAAAACTGTTTTTT. It specifies CATSRDRIRSEKLFF. The gene calls are TRBV15 and TRBJ1-4; the D is unclear. This CDR3 has 15 residues. CDR1 is LNHNV, CDR2 YYDKDF, per germline (reference sequence). Trimming stripped 0 bases from V and 7 bases from J, with 12 bases between.

CDR3 sequence: CSAWTSLSEQYF. Here the CDR3 DNA reads TGCAGTGCTTGGACTAGCTTAAGCGAGCAGTACTTC. The chain combines TRBV20-1 with TRBJ2-7; 8 bases line up with TRBD2. The CDR3 has 12 residues. Germline CDR1 and CDR2: DFQATT and SNEGSKA (reference sequence). Trimming at V came to 5 bases and at J to 6 bases, leaving 6 bases not matched to a gene.

V is TRBV29-1 and J is TRBJ1-2; no definite D call. The CDR3 loop spans 11 amino acids. Trimming removed 5 bases at V and 6 bases at J, with 10 bases between. Germline V gene sequence: CDR1 SQVTM, CDR2 ANQGSEA. The CDR3 spells CSVYQVDGYTF. The CDR3 DNA reads TGCAGCGTTTACCAGGTGGATGGCTACACCTTC. The full variable domain, its missing parts supplied by reference TRBV29-1 and TRBJ1-2, is SAVISQKPSRDICQRGTSLTIQCQVDSQVTMMFWYRQQPGQSLTLIATANQGSEATYESGFVIDKFPISRPNLTFSTLTVSNMSPEDSSIYLCSVYQVDGYTFGSGTRLTVV.

The rearrangement joins TRBV29-1 to TRBJ1-1; D gene uncertain. With 3 bases removed from V and 1 base from J, the gap between germline ends came to 6 bases. Germline assignment: CDR1 SQVTM and CDR2 ANQGSEA. This CDR3 region has 12 residues. In DNA, the CDR3 is TGCAGCGTTGACCGTAGGAACACTGAAGCTTTCTTT. Translating gives CSVDRRNTEAFF.

The chain employs TRBV9 and TRBJ1-1; D ambiguous. This CDR3 contains 12 residues. Per the germline V gene, CDR1 is SGDLS and CDR2 is YYNGEE. V lost 3 bases and J lost 6, with 9 bases in between. Here the CDR3 DNA reads TGTGCCAGCAGCGCGTACCAGGCTGAAGCTTTCTTT. Protein sequence: CASSAYQAEAFF. The full variable domain, rest sourced from reference TRBV9 and TRBJ1-1, is DSGVTQTPKHLITATGQRVTLRCSPRSGDLSVYWYQQSLDQGLQFLIQYYNGEERAKGNILERFSAQQFPDLHSELNLSSLELGDSALYFCASSAYQAEAFFGQGTRLTVV.

The rearrangement links TRBV7-9 to TRBJ2-5; D may be TRBD2 (5 bases). This CDR3 spans 13 amino acids. Germline CDR1 is SEHNR and CDR2 is FQNEAQ (reference sequence). The V gene lost 1 base and the J gene lost 10 bases, with 13 bases spanning the gap. The CDR3 nucleotides are TGTGCCAGCAGCTTAGAGACTTCTCGGGACCAGTACTTC. Translating gives CASSLETSRDQYF.